The 18 T cell receptor beta chains below were found in one sample sequenced in a study of T-cell reconstitution after alpha-beta-depleted transplantation in children. Unique molecular identifiers were incorporated during preparation of the TCRbeta library. Using its own MiXCR run on the PCR reads, TCRdb lists one record per CDR3 protein. Here the sample spans some 490,000 distinct CDR3 sequences, around 13% being singletons. Sequencing was performed on PBMCs from the stem cell graft donor, taken from the stem cell graft. Receptors originate from a human donor who donated a stem cell graft to a child with combined immunodeficiency.

V is TRBV11-2 and J is TRBJ2-7, with TRBD1 matching over 8 bases. CDR1 SGHAT and CDR2 FQNNGV come from the germline V gene. J gave up 5 bases and V 7 bases, and 7 bases lay outside the gene matches. The CDR3 length is 13 residues. CDR3 in amino acids: CASTQTGADEQYF. The CDR3 region has the DNA TGTGCCAGCACCCAGACAGGGGCCGACGAGCAGTACTTC.

The chain recombines TRBV20-1 with TRBJ2-1; 9 bases line up with TRBD1. CDR1 and CDR2 from the germline V gene are DFQATT and SNEGSKA (reference sequence). CDR3 length equals 14 residues. The V gene end was trimmed by 6 bases and the J gene end by 4 bases; junction bases not matched to a gene: 7. The CDR3 region is CSALGQGLYNEQFF. In nucleotides, the CDR3 is TGCAGTGCGCTAGGACAGGGGTTATACAATGAGCAGTTCTTC.

This clonotype was observed a few times. The chain combines TRBV30 with TRBJ2-7; unclear D gene. Germline V gene sequence: CDR1 GTSNPN, CDR2 SVGIG (reference sequence). This CDR3 spans 14 amino acids. The V end lost 0 bases, the J end lost 0 bases, and 9 bases lay between the germline ends. The CDR3 region is CAWSVQVGSYEQYF. CDR3 DNA sequence: TGTGCCTGGAGTGTCCAAGTGGGCTCCTACGAGCAGTACTTC.

J is TRBJ2-1 and V is TRBV28, with D uncertain. Germline assignment: CDR1 MDHEN and CDR2 SYDVKM. Trimming took 9 bases from V and 0 from J, leaving 18 bases between them. The length of the CDR3 is 16 residues. CDR3: CASAGFGPLSYNEQFF. CDR3 DNA: TGTGCCAGTGCCGGATTCGGACCCCTCTCCTACAATGAGCAGTTCTTC.

This clonotype has more than one count but fewer than ten. The V gene is TRBV4-3, the J gene TRBJ2-3, with D possibly being TRBD2 (6 bases). The CDR3 contains 15 residues. Trimming took 4 bases from V and 6 from J, leaving 17 bases between them. Germline CDR1 and CDR2: LGHNA and YSLEER. CDR3 residues: CASSRDFLRRDTQYF. CDR3 in DNA: TGCGCCAGCAGCCGGGACTTCCTCCGACGGGATACGCAGTATTTT.

The V call is TRBV20-1, the J call TRBJ2-7; D might be TRBD2 (5 bases). The germline V and J ends were trimmed by 0 bases and 0 bases, with 9 bases remaining between them. From germline, CDR1 is DFQATT and CDR2 SNEGSKA (reference sequence). This CDR3 comprises 14 residues. CDR3 nucleotides: TGCAGTGCTAGAGATACGGGGAGCTCCTACGAGCAGTACTTC. This sequence encodes CSARDTGSSYEQYF.

This clonotype has a handful of counts. The CDR3 DNA reads TGTGCCAGTAGTGCTACCTGGGACGCTCAGCCCCAGCATTTT. This gives the protein CASSATWDAQPQHF. The V call is TRBV19, the J call TRBJ1-5, with D possibly matching TRBD1 (5 bases). Germline CDR1 is LNHDA and CDR2 is SQIVND (reference sequence). The CDR3 sequence is 14 residues long. Trimming removed 5 bases from V and 6 bases from J, with 14 bases in between. The full variable domain, with the rest looked up from reference TRBV19 and TRBJ1-5, is DGGITQSPKYLFRKEGQNVTLSCEQNLNHDAMYWYRQDPGQGLRLIYYSQIVNDFQKGDIAEGYSVSREKKESFPLTVTSAQKNPTAFYLCASSATWDAQPQHFGDGTRLSIL.

In this sample, this clonotype turned up many times. The V and J genes are TRBV12-3 or TRBV12-4 and TRBJ2-7, with a weak D call TRBD2 (6 bases). The CDR3 runs 15 residues. V was shortened by 1 base and J by 0 bases, with 10 bases between the two germline ends. The CDR3 DNA reads TGTGCCAGCAGTTTAGGGGACTTCCCCTCCTACGAGCAGTACTTC. Translated: CASSLGDFPSYEQYF.

J is TRBJ2-5 and V is TRBV29-1; no clear D. V shed 1 base and J shed 1 base, with 10 bases lying between them. The CDR3 is 14 residues long. Germline CDR1 SQVTM, CDR2 ANQGSEA. The CDR3 nucleotides are TGCAGCGTTGAAGGCGGTTCTCCCCAAGAGACCCAGTACTTC. This encodes CSVEGGSPQETQYF.

The table lists this clonotype with many counts. The J gene is TRBJ2-3, the V gene TRBV9; D remains unclear. This CDR3 contains 16 residues. Between the trimmed V and J ends, which lost 0 bases and 0 bases, there was a span of 11 bases. Germline V lookup: CDR1 SGDLS, CDR2 YYNGEE. The CDR3 DNA is TGTGCCAGCAGCGTAGACCCAGGACCTAGCACAGATACGCAGTATTTT. It is translated as CASSVDPGPSTDTQYF.

V and J are TRBV4-3 and TRBJ2-6; tentatively, D is TRBD1 (6 bases). This CDR3 contains 16 residues. Trimming cost V 3 bases and J 2 bases, with 11 bases left between them. Germline CDR1 reads LGHNA; CDR2 reads YSLEER. The CDR3 reads CASSHSGQTGANVLTF. Written as DNA, the CDR3 is TGCGCCAGCAGCCACAGCGGACAGACTGGGGCCAACGTCCTGACTTTC.

The chain recombines TRBV11-2 with TRBJ2-1; no reliable D call. The CDR3 covers 14 residues. Germline V gene sequence: CDR1 SGHAT, CDR2 FQNNGV. Trimming cost V 6 bases and J 2 bases, with 11 bases left between them. The CDR3: CASRWADPYNEQFF. The CDR3 DNA reads as TGTGCCAGCAGATGGGCGGACCCCTACAATGAGCAGTTCTTC.

V and J are TRBV11-1 and TRBJ1-2, with TRBD1 identical over 12 bases. CDR3 length equals 15 residues. Germline values: CDR1 SGHAT, CDR2 FQDESV (reference sequence). V lost 4 bases, J lost 4 bases, and 4 bases stayed unmatched. CDR3 protein: CASSSGTGGSYGYTF. DNA for the CDR3: TGTGCCAGCAGCTCCGGGACAGGGGGCTCCTATGGCTACACCTTC.

This chain links TRBV20-1 with TRBJ2-1, with D unclear. Between the trimmed V and J ends, which lost 0 bases and 5 bases, there was a span of 11 bases. There are 14 residues in the CDR3. Germline values: CDR1 DFQATT, CDR2 SNEGSKA (reference sequence). This chain's CDR3 is CSARDYWTHNEQFF. The DNA of the CDR3 is TGCAGTGCTAGAGATTATTGGACGCACAATGAGCAGTTCTTC.

V gene TRBV19 combines with J gene TRBJ2-3; the D call may be TRBD1 or TRBD2 (6 bases each). V was pared by 4 bases and J by 1 base, with 24 bases between. The CDR3 runs 19 residues. CDR1 is LNHDA, CDR2 SQIVND, per germline (reference sequence). The CDR3 loop reads CASSSTSLTGALRTDTQYF. DNA of the CDR3: TGTGCCAGTAGTAGCACCTCCCTCACGGGGGCCCTACGCACAGATACGCAGTATTTT. Using reference TRBV19 and TRBJ2-3 for the parts outside the CDR3, the full variable domain is DGGITQSPKYLFRKEGQNVTLSCEQNLNHDAMYWYRQDPGQGLRLIYYSQIVNDFQKGDIAEGYSVSREKKESFPLTVTSAQKNPTAFYLCASSSTSLTGALRTDTQYFGPGTRLTVL.

The table lists this clonotype with a count of one. The chain uses TRBV19 and TRBJ2-2; TRBD2 matches 9 bases. This CDR3 is 15 amino acids long. Germline V CDR1 and CDR2: LNHDA, SQIVND (reference sequence). V gave up 6 bases and J gave up 3 bases; unmatched junction bases: 5. CDR3 protein: CASSPGLAHTGELFF. The CDR3 DNA follows: TGTGCCAGTAGCCCGGGACTAGCCCACACCGGGGAGCTGTTTTTT.

The chain links TRBV28 to TRBJ1-2; D might be TRBD1 (5 bases). The germline V gene encodes CDR1 MDHEN and CDR2 SYDVKM. V was shortened by 6 bases and J by 0 bases, with 11 bases between the two germline ends. This CDR3 spans 14 amino acids. CDR3 residues: CASSPDTANYGYTF. The CDR3 DNA reads TGTGCCAGCAGCCCGGACACGGCTAACTATGGCTACACCTTC.

This rearrangement joins TRBV28 to TRBJ1-6; D remains unclear. The CDR3 loop spans 14 amino acids. The germline gives CDR1 MDHEN, CDR2 SYDVKM. The CDR3 nucleotides are TGTGCTTCTTCGGTCCGGGTCTTTAATTCACCCCTCCACTTT. Its protein is CASSVRVFNSPLHF. The variable domain in full, completed from reference TRBV28 and TRBJ1-6, reads DVKVTQSSRYLVKRTGEKVFLECVQDMDHENMFWYRQDPGLGLRLIYFSYDVKMKEKGDIPEGYSVSREKKERFSLILESASTNQTSMYLCASSVRVFNSPLHFGNGTRLTVT.